This T cell receptor beta chain was profiled in a study of CD8 T cell repertoires and HIV-1 epitope variants. As for the study in general: An approximately nine-day culture received IL-2, IL-7 and IL-15 on days 3 and 7. Separate from the cultures, 1M uncultured T cells served as baseline.

In the case of this clone: Its antigen is unknown.

Per germline, CDR1 MNHEY and CDR2 SMNVEV (reference sequence). V shed 5 bases and J shed 2 bases, with 12 bases lying between them. The length of the CDR3 is 14 residues. Sequencing of TCR beta CDR3 used immunoSEQ survey depth. Assay: immunoSEQ multiplex PCR; the TCRdb copy retains only in-frame clones and omits some. This sample carries roughly 6,000 clones, around 66% of them seen once, and the ten largest clones take 45%. The chain uses TRBV27 and TRBJ1-2; D perhaps matches TRBD1 (5 bases). The sequence derives from a male donor with HIV. Sequencing used cultured CD8+ T cells derived from PBMCs. The CDR3 reads CASSKRDGNYGYTF. The DNA of the CDR3 is TGTGCCAGCAGTAAAAGGGACGGGAACTATGGCTACACCTTC.